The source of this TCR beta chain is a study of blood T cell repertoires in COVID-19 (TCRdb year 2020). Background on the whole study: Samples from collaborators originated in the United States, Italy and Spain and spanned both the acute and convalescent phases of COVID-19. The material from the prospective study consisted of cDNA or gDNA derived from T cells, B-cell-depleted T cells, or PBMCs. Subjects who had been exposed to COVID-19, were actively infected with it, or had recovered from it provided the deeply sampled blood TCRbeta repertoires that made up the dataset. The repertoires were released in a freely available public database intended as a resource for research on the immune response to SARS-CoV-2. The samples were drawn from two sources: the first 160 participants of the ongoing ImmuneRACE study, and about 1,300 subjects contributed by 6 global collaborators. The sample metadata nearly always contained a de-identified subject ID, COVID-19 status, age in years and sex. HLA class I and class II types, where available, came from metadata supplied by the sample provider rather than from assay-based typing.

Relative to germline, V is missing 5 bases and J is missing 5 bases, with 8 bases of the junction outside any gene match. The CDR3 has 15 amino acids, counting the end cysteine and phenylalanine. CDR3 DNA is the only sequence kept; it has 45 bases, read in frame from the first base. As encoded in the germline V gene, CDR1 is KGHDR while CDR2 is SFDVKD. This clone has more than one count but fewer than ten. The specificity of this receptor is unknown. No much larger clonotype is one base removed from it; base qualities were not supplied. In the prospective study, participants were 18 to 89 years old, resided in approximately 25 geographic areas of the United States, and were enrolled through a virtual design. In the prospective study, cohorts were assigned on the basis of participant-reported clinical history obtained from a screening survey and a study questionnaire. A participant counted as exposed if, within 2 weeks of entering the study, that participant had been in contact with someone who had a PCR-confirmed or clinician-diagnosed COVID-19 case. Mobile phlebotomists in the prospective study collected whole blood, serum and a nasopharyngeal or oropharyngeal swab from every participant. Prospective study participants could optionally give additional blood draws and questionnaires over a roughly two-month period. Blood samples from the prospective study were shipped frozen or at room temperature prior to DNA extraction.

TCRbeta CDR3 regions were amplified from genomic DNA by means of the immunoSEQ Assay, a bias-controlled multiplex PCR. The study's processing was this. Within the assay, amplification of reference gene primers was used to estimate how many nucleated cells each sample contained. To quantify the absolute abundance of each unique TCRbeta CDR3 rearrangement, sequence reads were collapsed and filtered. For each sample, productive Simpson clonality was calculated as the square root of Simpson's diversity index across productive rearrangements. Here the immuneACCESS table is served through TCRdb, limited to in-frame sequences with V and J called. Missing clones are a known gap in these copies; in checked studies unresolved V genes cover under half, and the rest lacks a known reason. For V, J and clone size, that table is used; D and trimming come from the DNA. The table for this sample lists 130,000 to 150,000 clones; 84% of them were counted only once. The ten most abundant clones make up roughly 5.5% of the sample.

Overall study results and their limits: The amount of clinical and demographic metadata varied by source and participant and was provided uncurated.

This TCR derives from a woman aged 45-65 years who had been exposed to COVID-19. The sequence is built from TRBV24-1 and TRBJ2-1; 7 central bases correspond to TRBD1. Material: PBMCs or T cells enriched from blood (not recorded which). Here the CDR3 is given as CATSAGGQGDNEQFF. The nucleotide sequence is TGTGCCACCAGTGCGGGTGGGCAGGGGGACAATGAGCAGTTCTTC.